The source of this T cell receptor (beta chain) is a study of OX40 agonist ivuxolimab in advanced cancers. Background on the study: Hepatocellular carcinoma, melanoma, renal cell or head and neck cancer affected the dose-escalation patients. Those enrolled were roughly 80% male, with a mean age of around 55 years and ages from about 20 to 80. A partial response was reached by three patients: one with hepatocellular carcinoma and two with cutaneous melanoma.

Using immunoSEQ multiplex PCR, the repertoire was profiled, and TCRdb retains in-frame clones only, with some absent. The sample shows about 24,000 clones, roughly 88% of them seen only once. Germline lookup yields CDR1 SGHVS and CDR2 FQNEAQ. V was cut by 4 bases and J by 3 bases, with 9 bases left in between. The CDR3 is made up of 13 amino acids. The receptor was isolated from an adult with an advanced solid tumor such as melanoma, head and neck, liver or kidney cancer. This material consisted of CD4+ or CD8+ T cells sorted from blood, taken in a trial of the OX40 agonist ivuxolimab. The chain recombines TRBV7-8 with TRBJ1-1; no firm D call. CDR3 bases: TGTGCCAGCAGCTCGGACCTAGACACTGAAGCTTTCTTT. It codes for CASSSDLDTEAFF.